These 32 T cell receptor beta chains came from one sample sequenced in a study of blood T cell repertoires in COVID-19. Assay: immunoSEQ multiplex PCR; the TCRdb copy retains only in-frame clones and omits some. Altogether hundreds of thousands of clones are present, roughly 86% being singletons, with the ten largest covering about 1.5%. Sequenced input: PBMCs or T cells enriched from blood (not recorded which). These receptors all come from a woman aged 45-65 years who had recovered from COVID-19.

V gene TRBV7-9 combines with J gene TRBJ1-3, with 7 positions matching TRBD1. Germline values: CDR1 SEHNR, CDR2 FQNEAQ (reference sequence). The CDR3 extends over 14 amino acids. The J segment lost 4 bases and the V segment lost 5 bases, leaving 5 bases of the junction unmatched. Written as DNA, the CDR3 is TGTGCCAGCAGCGCACAGGGGTACGGAAACACCATATATTTT. Translated, it gives CASSAQGYGNTIYF.

CDR3 sequence reads: CASSVATGGAGNEQFF. The CDR3 DNA reads as TGTGCCAGCAGCGTAGCTACAGGGGGCGCGGGGAATGAGCAGTTCTTC. The genes are TRBV9 and TRBJ2-1; 9 nucleotides line up with TRBD1. Germline values: CDR1 SGDLS, CDR2 YYNGEE. There are 16 residues in the CDR3. J gave up 7 bases and V 0 bases, and 8 bases lay outside the gene matches.

This chain links TRBV7-9 with TRBJ2-7, with D perhaps matching TRBD1 (6 bases). Germline V gives CDR1 SEHNR, CDR2 FQNEAQ (reference sequence). The CDR3 consists of 12 residues. Trimming shortened V by 6 bases and J by 0 bases, and 6 bases separated the two germline ends. CDR3: CASRGGSYEQYF. DNA of the CDR3: TGTGCCAGCAGAGGGGGCTCCTACGAGCAGTACTTC.

The V and J genes are TRBV5-1 and TRBJ1-2; D is ambiguous. Trimming pared 0 bases from V and 7 bases from J, leaving 16 bases between. The CDR3 covers 15 residues. Germline values: CDR1 SGHRS, CDR2 YFSETQ. The CDR3 region has the DNA TGCGCCAGCAGCTTGGTGGGAGCCCTCCCTTCTGGCTACACCTTC. Translation: CASSLVGALPSGYTF.

The chain uses TRBV5-6 and TRBJ2-3; no firm D call. The V gene's germline CDR1 is SGHDT and CDR2 YYEEEE. The CDR3 extends over 15 amino acids. Trimming stripped 1 base from V and 3 bases from J, with 12 bases between. The CDR3 region has the DNA TGTGCCAGCAGCTTGATTATGAGTTGGACAGATACGCAGTATTTT. It specifies CASSLIMSWTDTQYF.

The chain has TRBV7-8 and TRBJ2-7; 11 bases align to TRBD1. This CDR3 spans 17 amino acids. Germline V gene sequence: CDR1 SGHVS, CDR2 FQNEAQ. V trimming: 6 bases; J trimming: 1 base; junction bases outside the gene matches: 11. The CDR3 DNA sequence: TGTGCCAGCAGTTACGCAACCGGGACAGGGGGATCCTACGAGCAGTACTTC. Residues: CASSYATGTGGSYEQYF.

The rearrangement links TRBV2 to TRBJ2-7, with D uncertain. The V and J ends lost 6 bases and 3 bases respectively, with 6 bases between them. The CDR3 covers 11 residues. The germline gives CDR1 SNHLY, CDR2 FYNNEI. The CDR3 DNA follows: TGTGCCAGCAGGCGAGGCTACGAGCAGTACTTC. It translates to CASRRGYEQYF.

The chain combines TRBV6-5 with TRBJ2-7; TRBD2 matches 10 bases. CDR3 length: 15 residues. The V gene's germline CDR1 is MNHEY and CDR2 SVGAGI. V gave up 6 bases and J gave up 2 bases; unmatched junction bases: 7. The CDR3 DNA reads as TGTGCCAGCAGCTCTAGGACTAGCGGCACCTACGAGCAGTACTTC. It is translated as CASSSRTSGTYEQYF.

V and J are TRBV28 and TRBJ1-4, with D possibly matching TRBD1 (5 bases). CDR1 MDHEN and CDR2 SYDVKM come from the germline V gene. Trimming removed 8 bases from V and 4 bases from J, with 8 bases in between. CDR3 length equals 12 residues. CDR3 protein: CASGGINEKLFF. In DNA, the CDR3 is TGTGCCAGCGGGGGGATTAATGAAAAACTGTTTTTT.

V gene TRBV28 combines with J gene TRBJ2-1; 8 positions match TRBD2. This CDR3 has 15 residues. Germline CDR1 and CDR2: MDHEN and SYDVKM. V trimming: 6 bases; J trimming: 3 bases; junction bases outside the gene matches: 7. The CDR3 here is CASRTSGRYYNEQFF. Written as DNA, the CDR3 is TGTGCCAGCAGGACGAGCGGGAGATACTACAATGAGCAGTTCTTC.

The chain employs TRBV7-2 and TRBJ2-3; TRBD2 aligns across 13 bases. This CDR3 is built from 16 residues. Trimming cost V 5 bases and J 2 bases; bases outside gene matches: 4. Germline lookup yields CDR1 SGHTA and CDR2 FQGNSA. CDR3 region: CASSRGLAGITDTQYF. In nucleotides, the CDR3 is TGTGCCAGCAGCAGGGGACTAGCGGGGATCACAGATACGCAGTATTTT.

This chain connects TRBV7-9 to TRBJ1-4; 7 nucleotides line up with TRBD1. V shed 2 bases and J 5 bases; nucleotides not matched to a gene: 5. The CDR3 consists of 15 residues. Per germline, CDR1 SEHNR and CDR2 FQNEAQ (reference sequence). Here the CDR3 reads CASSLPGQPNEKLFF. The CDR3, as DNA: TGTGCCAGCAGCTTACCGGGACAGCCGAATGAAAAACTGTTTTTT.

This clone has only a few counts. This chain uses TRBV7-2 with TRBJ2-7; 8 bases match TRBD1. This CDR3 has 14 amino acids. CDR1 SGHTA and CDR2 FQGNSA come from the germline V gene. The ends lost 5 bases at V and 4 bases at J; junction bases unmatched: 7. CDR3 sequence (DNA): TGTGCCAGCAGCCCACAGGGGGTCGGGTACGAGCAGTACTTC. Encoded protein: CASSPQGVGYEQYF.

The chain uses TRBV5-6 and TRBJ1-4, with D tentatively TRBD1 (6 bases). The germline CDR1 and CDR2 sequences are SGHDT and YYEEEE. The CDR3 loop spans 15 amino acids. V shed 7 bases and J shed 0 bases, with 13 bases lying between them. The CDR3 is CASQGPRATNEKLFF. Written as DNA, the CDR3 is TGTGCCAGCCAGGGGCCTCGAGCAACTAATGAAAAACTGTTTTTT.

This clone appeared once. The chain links TRBV7-9 to TRBJ1-1; D is uncertain. This CDR3 has 13 residues. Trimming removed 2 bases from V and 1 base from J, with 5 bases in between. CDR1 is SEHNR, CDR2 FQNEAQ, per germline (reference sequence). The CDR3 spells CASSLPRNTEAFF. CDR3 coding DNA: TGTGCCAGCAGCTTACCCAGGAACACTGAAGCTTTCTTT.

The CDR3 bases are TGTGCCAGCAGCTTGGAGGGTCTGGACGGCTACACCTTC. Translated: CASSLEGLDGYTF. The chain has TRBV7-2 and TRBJ1-2; D gene ambiguous. The V and J ends lost 3 bases and 8 bases respectively, with 13 bases between them. This CDR3 contains 13 residues. CDR1 and CDR2 from the germline V gene are SGHTA and FQGNSA.

This clone has only a few counts. The V call is TRBV7-2, the J call TRBJ2-1; 12 nucleotides line up with TRBD2. V shed 1 base and J 7 bases; nucleotides not matched to a gene: 8. This CDR3 spans 17 amino acids. CDR1 SGHTA and CDR2 FQGNSA come from the germline V gene. The DNA of the CDR3 is TGTGCCAGCAGCTTAGGATTGCGACTAGCGGGGGCAAATGAGCAGTTCTTC. Amino acids: CASSLGLRLAGANEQFF.

This rearrangement joins TRBV7-3 to TRBJ2-1; 8 bases align to TRBD2. V was clipped by 3 bases and J by 10 bases; unmatched bases: 8. CDR1 is SGHTA, CDR2 FQGTGA, per germline. The CDR3 extends over 14 amino acids. The CDR3 bases are TGTGCCAGCAGCTTTGGGGCGGGGGGCGGCGAGCAGTTCTTC. Residues: CASSFGAGGGEQFF.

The V call is TRBV18, the J call TRBJ2-7; TRBD2 agrees at 12 bases. V shed 1 base and J 3 bases; nucleotides not matched to a gene: 4. This CDR3 spans 16 amino acids. From germline, CDR1 is KGHSH and CDR2 LQKENI. The CDR3 nucleotides read TGTGCCAGCTCACCACTATTGACTAGCGGGAGCTACGAGCAGTACTTC. Amino acids: CASSPLLTSGSYEQYF.

The chain combines TRBV10-3 with TRBJ2-7, with TRBD1 matching 10 bases. Per the germline V gene, CDR1 is ENHRY and CDR2 is SYGVKD. The CDR3 totals 13 residues. J gave up 6 bases and V 8 bases, and 7 bases lay outside the gene matches. The CDR3, as DNA: TGTGCCATCGCCCGGGACAGGGGCCCCGAGCAGTACTTC. Its translation: CAIARDRGPEQYF.

The genes are TRBV3-1 (or the pseudogene TRBV3-2) and TRBJ1-1; D not resolved. V was clipped by 3 bases and J by 8 bases, with 10 bases between them. Germline assignment: CDR1 LGHDT and CDR2 YNNKEL (reference sequence). The length of the CDR3 is 12 residues. CDR3 sequence reads: CASSHLTYEAFF. The CDR3, as DNA: TGTGCCAGCAGCCATTTAACATACGAAGCTTTCTTT.

The V call is TRBV18, the J call TRBJ2-7, with 9 bases matching TRBD2. V lost 5 bases to trimming and J lost 8 bases; unmatched junction nucleotides: 13. Germline V gene data show CDR1 as KGHSH and CDR2 as LQKENI. The CDR3 has 15 amino acids. The CDR3 coding sequence is TGTGCCAGCTCAACAGCGGGGGGAGGAACTTACAAGCAGTACTTC. Translation gives CASSTAGGGTYKQYF.

The genes are TRBV18 and TRBJ1-2; perhaps TRBD1 as D (6 bases). Trimming took 5 bases from V and 7 from J, leaving 20 bases between them. The CDR3 covers 15 residues. Per the germline V gene, CDR1 is KGHSH and CDR2 is LQKENI. The chain's CDR3 is CASSGPGQSYAGYTF. The CDR3 nucleotides are TGTGCCAGCTCAGGGCCAGGACAGAGCTATGCTGGCTACACCTTC.

The chain links TRBV19 to TRBJ1-2; maybe TRBD1 (6 bases). The CDR3 consists of 15 residues. Germline V lookup: CDR1 LNHDA, CDR2 SQIVND (reference sequence). With 2 bases removed from V and 3 bases from J, the gap between germline ends came to 13 bases. Here the CDR3 DNA reads TGTGCCAGTAGTATAAACCCGGGGGGGCACTATGGCTACACCTTC. This sequence encodes CASSINPGGHYGYTF.

The chain is built from TRBV18 and TRBJ2-2, with TRBD1 matching over 7 bases. Germline loops: CDR1 KGHSH, CDR2 LQKENI. Losses at the gene ends were 3 bases for V and 2 bases for J; bases not matched to a gene: 3. The CDR3 is made up of 15 amino acids. This CDR3 is CASSPGQVNTGELFF. CDR3 bases: TGTGCCAGCTCACCCGGACAGGTTAACACCGGGGAGCTGTTTTTT.

Worth noting for this clone: This specimen includes other DNA sequences encoding the same CDR3. The J gene is TRBJ2-7, the V gene TRBV5-1; D possibly corresponds to TRBD2 (6 bases). The germline V and J ends were trimmed by 0 bases and 2 bases, with 9 bases remaining between them. The CDR3 loop spans 14 amino acids. CDR1 SGHRS and CDR2 YFSETQ come from the germline V gene. Here the CDR3 DNA reads TGCGCCAGCAGCTTGGTGGGAGGCACCTACGAGCAGTACTTC. Translating it yields CASSLVGGTYEQYF. Filled out from reference TRBV5-1 and TRBJ2-7, the complete variable domain reads KAGVTQTPRYLIKTRGQQVTLSCSPISGHRSVSWYQQTPGQGLQFLFEYFSETQRNKGNFPGRFSGRQFSNSRSEMNVSTLELGDSALYLCASSLVGGTYEQYFGPGTRLTVT.

This rearrangement joins TRBV7-9 to TRBJ1-3; weak D call: TRBD1 (5 bases). The germline gives CDR1 SEHNR, CDR2 FQNEAQ (reference sequence). With 3 bases removed from V and 1 base from J, the gap between germline ends came to 7 bases. There are 14 residues in the CDR3. The DNA for the CDR3 is TGTGCCAGCAGCTTCCAGGGTTCTGGAAACACCATATATTTT. Translating gives CASSFQGSGNTIYF. Together with reference TRBV7-9 and TRBJ1-3, the CDR3 gives the full variable domain: DTGVSQNPRHKITKRGQNVTFRCDPISEHNRLYWYRQTLGQGPEFLTYFQNEAQLEKSRLLSDRFSAERPKGSFSTLEIQRTEQGDSAMYLCASSFQGSGNTIYFGEGSWLTVV.

This sequence joins TRBV6-5 and TRBJ1-2; 10 positions match TRBD1. The CDR3 has 15 amino acids. Germline trimming cut 5 bases from V and 4 bases from J; bases unmatched to any gene: 7. The germline V gene encodes CDR1 MNHEY and CDR2 SVGAGI. The CDR3 sequence: CASSNGQGGIYGYTF. The CDR3 DNA reads TGTGCCAGCAGTAATGGACAGGGGGGGATCTATGGCTACACCTTC.

V is TRBV21-1 and J is TRBJ1-4; the table assigns TRBD1, which was not confirmed against the DNA. TRBV21-1 is noted as a pseudogene. This CDR3 region has 13 residues. CDR3 DNA: TGTGCCAGCAGCAAAGTGAAGACAGGGAATAGGTTTTTT. Protein product: CASSKVKTGNRFF.

The V and J genes are TRBV5-1 and TRBJ2-3; 8 bases are shared with TRBD2. Germline trimming cut 5 bases from V and 0 bases from J; bases unmatched to any gene: 8. Germline CDR1 reads SGHRS; CDR2 reads YFSETQ. The CDR3 extends over 16 amino acids. The CDR3 loop is CASRGVSGKSTDTQYF. The CDR3 region has the DNA TGCGCCAGCAGAGGGGTTAGCGGGAAGAGCACAGATACGCAGTATTTT. The whole variable domain, remainder taken from reference TRBV5-1 and TRBJ2-3, is KAGVTQTPRYLIKTRGQQVTLSCSPISGHRSVSWYQQTPGQGLQFLFEYFSETQRNKGNFPGRFSGRQFSNSRSEMNVSTLELGDSALYLCASRGVSGKSTDTQYFGPGTRLTVL.

This clone was seen only a few times. This chain uses TRBV10-3 with TRBJ2-3; the D gene is possibly TRBD2 (6 bases). Germline-derived CDR1 and CDR2 are ENHRY and SYGVKD. Trimming pared 4 bases from V and 0 bases from J, leaving 8 bases between. The length of the CDR3 is 14 residues. CDR3 sequence reads: CAISGLGSTDTQYF. The CDR3 bases are TGTGCCATCAGTGGACTAGGGAGCACAGATACGCAGTATTTT.

The chain combines TRBV9 with TRBJ2-6; TRBD1 is a possible D gene (5 bases). Germline V gene lookup returns CDR1 SGDLS and CDR2 YYNGEE. Trimming removed 0 bases from V and 11 bases from J, with 12 bases in between. This CDR3 spans 14 amino acids. The DNA for the CDR3 is TGTGCCAGCAGCGTAGCATCCCAGGGTGACGTCCTGACTTTC. It translates to CASSVASQGDVLTF.